This T cell receptor beta chain was documented in a study of blood T cell repertoires in COVID-19. Across the whole study: From T cells, B-cell-depleted T cells, or PBMCs came the material, which was cDNA or gDNA.

Recruitment covered about 25 US areas and drew participants whose ages spanned roughly 18 to 100 years. Donors were grouped by their self-reported clinical history. Recovered Cohort 3 donors showed two negative PCRs, clearance, or symptom resolution. The CDR3 has 14 amino acids. After removal of 3 bases from V and 9 bases from J, the junction contained 6 bases not matched to a gene. The germline V gene has CDR1 SGDLS and CDR2 YYNGEE. Generated by immunoSEQ multiplex PCR, the TCRdb table keeps only in-frame clones and is missing some. The data hold approximately 170,000 clones, with approximately 88% observed a single time. This clone was observed once.

The sequence was collected from a woman aged 18-29 years who had recovered from COVID-19. The gene calls are TRBV9 and TRBJ2-3; TRBD2 agrees at 11 bases. The sample taken for sequencing was PBMCs or T cells enriched from blood (not recorded which). The CDR3 loop is CASSALGLAETQYF. CDR3 in DNA: TGTGCCAGCAGCGCCCTGGGACTAGCGGAGACGCAGTATTTT.